This is a list of T cell receptor beta chains from one sample in a study of regulatory T cells in long-lasting Graves disease. TCRdb analysed the multiplex PCR reads with MiXCR anew, one entry per CDR3 protein. The sample has approximately 500,000 distinct CDR3 sequences; around a fifth are singletons. The sample here was peripheral blood mononuclear cells (PBMCs), taken when the disease was refractory, from a patient treated with antithyroid drugs. These receptors were obtained from a female donor with Graves disease. Both conserved end residues are part of each CDR3. Fields, in order: clone size, D gene, J gene, V gene, CDR3 protein, CDR3 DNA. D genes are given only for firm matches. The size entry is marked missing in some rows and otherwise reads once, few, many or a size class.

many TRBD1 TRBJ1-4 TRBV6-1 CATPGTGSQATNEKLFF TGTGCCACTCCCGGGACAGGGAGCCAGGCAACTAATGAAAAACTGTTTTTT
many TRBD1 TRBJ2-7 TRBV12-3/TRBV12-4 CASSRDSTYEQYF TGTGCCAGCAGCCGGGACAGTACCTACGAGCAGTACTTC
few TRBD1 TRBJ1-1 TRBV6-1 CASSLAGQGGMNTEAFF TGTGCCAGCAGTCTGGCGGGACAGGGAGGCATGAACACTGAAGCTTTCTTT
. TRBD1 TRBJ2-7 TRBV7-9 CASSPRTGYWEQYF TGTGCCAGCAGCCCTAGGACAGGCTACTGGGAGCAGTACTTC
few TRBD1 TRBJ1-1 TRBV7-6 CASSLVIGDRGTEAFF TGTGCCAGCAGCTTGGTCATCGGGGACAGGGGCACTGAAGCTTTCTTT
. . TRBJ2-7 TRBV28 CASSASSRARTGEQYF TGTGCCAGCAGTGCCTCGTCCCGGGCCCGAACCGGCGAGCAGTACTTC
many TRBD1 TRBJ2-5 TRBV12-5 CASGRDRQGTQYF TGTGCTAGTGGAAGGGACAGGCAAGGGACCCAGTACTTC
. . TRBJ2-7 TRBV11-2 CASSLGPRGYEQYF TGTGCCAGCAGCTTGGGTCCTAGGGGCTACGAGCAGTACTTC
. TRBD2 TRBJ2-7 TRBV7-6 CASSLASGGAMGEQYF TGTGCCAGCAGCTTAGCGAGCGGGGGGGCCATGGGCGAGCAGTACTTC
. . TRBJ1-1 TRBV7-2 CASSWERGEF TGTGCCAGCAGCTGGGAAAGGGGGGAGTTT
few . TRBJ2-7 TRBV20-1 CSARNNRGEYEQYF TGCAGTGCTAGGAATAACCGGGGCGAGTACGAGCAGTACTTC
. . TRBJ1-5 TRBV7-2 CASSLDPGRNQPQHF TGTGCCAGCAGCTTAGACCCCGGGAGAAATCAGCCCCAGCATTTT
. . TRBJ2-7 TRBV11-2 CASSQVGRPSNDEQYF TGTGCCAGCAGCCAAGTCGGTCGACCCTCGAACGACGAGCAGTACTTC
. . TRBJ2-7 TRBV5-1 CASSLDPTGASSYEQYF TGCGCCAGCAGCTTGGATCCCACAGGCGCCAGCTCCTACGAGCAGTACTTC
many TRBD1 TRBJ1-2 TRBV6-5 CASSYSQGAFYGYTF TGTGCCAGCAGTTACTCTCAGGGGGCCTTCTATGGCTACACCTTC
. TRBD1 TRBJ2-7 TRBV30 CAWTWDSAYEQYF TGTGCCTGGACATGGGACAGTGCCTACGAGCAGTACTTC
. . TRBJ1-2 TRBV5-1 CASSFSQVGDKGYTF TGCGCCAGCAGCTTCTCTCAAGTCGGGGATAAGGGCTACACCTTC
many . TRBJ1-2 TRBV10-3 CAISESLDRPYGYTF TGTGCCATCAGTGAGTCCCTCGACAGGCCCTATGGCTACACCTTC
. TRBD1 TRBJ1-4 TRBV19 CASGTAGEELFF TGTGCCTCAGGGACAGCAGGTGAAGAACTGTTTTTT
. . TRBJ1-4 TRBV15 CATSRGASGNEKLFF TGTGCCACCAGCAGAGGGGCTAGCGGTAATGAAAAACTGTTTTTT
. TRBD1 TRBJ1-1 TRBV29-1 CSVAGQGITEAFF TGCAGCGTTGCTGGACAGGGGATAACTGAAGCTTTCTTT
few . TRBJ1-1 TRBV3-1 CASSQDNLGYENTEAFF TGTGCCAGCAGCCAAGATAATCTGGGCTATGAGAACACTGAAGCTTTCTTT
many . TRBJ2-5 TRBV11-2 CASRPTGVETQYF TGTGCCAGCAGGCCCACGGGGGTAGAGACCCAGTACTTC
many TRBD1 TRBJ2-7 TRBV28 CASRGDSLLYEQYF TGTGCCAGCAGGGGGGACAGTTTACTTTACGAGCAGTACTTC
few TRBD1 TRBJ2-2 TRBV30 CAWRQGANTGELFF TGTGCCTGGAGACAGGGGGCGAACACCGGGGAGCTGTTTTTT
many . TRBJ1-1 TRBV27 CASSLFAGFMNTEAFF TGTGCCAGCAGTTTATTTGCCGGATTCATGAACACTGAAGCTTTCTTT
many TRBD1 TRBJ1-4 TRBV7-6 CASSGDRGLNEKLFF TGTGCCAGCAGCGGGGACAGGGGGCTGAATGAAAAACTGTTTTTT
. . TRBJ2-1 TRBV27 CASGAGFYNEQFF TGTGCCAGCGGAGCAGGGTTCTACAATGAGCAGTTCTTC
many TRBD1 TRBJ1-5 TRBV28 CASSYDRGGDSNQPQHF TGTGCCAGCAGTTACGACAGGGGAGGGGATAGCAATCAGCCCCAGCATTTT
few TRBD1 TRBJ2-7 TRBV12-3/TRBV12-4 CATSSPGGEQYF TGTGCCACCTCGTCCCCAGGGGGCGAGCAGTACTTC
many . TRBJ2-7 TRBV20-1 CSASGPSYEQYF TGCAGTGCTAGTGGTCCCTCCTACGAGCAGTACTTC
many . TRBJ1-1 TRBV28 CASSAGVRTEAFF TGTGCCAGCAGCGCCGGGGTGAGAACTGAAGCTTTCTTT
. . TRBJ2-2 TRBV7-2 CASSLEGLHTGELFF TGTGCCAGCAGCTTAGAGGGGCTTCACACCGGGGAGCTGTTTTTT
many . TRBJ1-2 TRBV6-1 CASSELLSGYGYTF TGTGCCAGCAGTGAACTTTTATCGGGGTATGGCTACACCTTC
few . TRBJ2-6 TRBV19 CASSTYAGSTGANVLTF TGTGCCAGTAGTACGTACGCGGGCTCGACTGGGGCCAACGTCCTGACTTTC
many . TRBJ1-5 TRBV11-2 CASSRSSPNQPQHF TGTGCCAGCAGCCGGAGCAGCCCGAATCAGCCCCAGCATTTT
many TRBD1 TRBJ2-7 TRBV20-1 CSALRDRAYEQYF TGCAGTGCTCTCCGGGACAGAGCCTACGAGCAGTACTTC
many . TRBJ1-4 TRBV12-3/TRBV12-4 CASSNRATNEKLFF TGTGCCAGCAGTAACAGGGCAACTAATGAAAAACTGTTTTTT
many . TRBJ2-5 TRBV12-3/TRBV12-4 CASSKVEDQETQYF TGTGCCAGCAGCAAAGTCGAGGACCAAGAGACCCAGTACTTC
. TRBD2 TRBJ2-1 TRBV28 CASSLGGLAGGGDEQFF TGTGCCAGCAGTTTAGGAGGACTAGCGGGAGGAGGGGATGAGCAGTTCTTC
once . TRBJ1-1 TRBV20-1 CSASSMGPGTEAFF TGCAGTGCTAGTTCCATGGGGCCGGGCACTGAAGCTTTCTTT
many . TRBJ1-2 TRBV15 CATSREPGRQNYGYTF TGTGCCACCAGCAGAGAGCCAGGCCGACAGAACTATGGCTACACCTTC
many . TRBJ1-5 TRBV3-1 CASSQDHYSNQPQHF TGTGCCAGCAGCCAAGATCACTATAGCAATCAGCCCCAGCATTTT
. TRBD2 TRBJ2-5 TRBV4-1 CASSQQLAGGPKETQYF TGCGCCAGCAGCCAACAACTAGCGGGAGGGCCGAAGGAGACCCAGTACTTC